The text below deals with one T cell receptor beta chain. The data originate from a study of CD8+ T cells in alopecia areata. With V trimmed by 7 bases and J by 2 bases, 9 bases remained unmatched. The CDR3 has 18 amino acids. Germline assignment: CDR1 SEHNR and CDR2 FQNEAQ (reference sequence). Sequencing relied on a cDNA template that was reverse transcribed from extracted RNA. Repertoires were generated with immunoSEQ multiplex PCR, while TCRdb's copy carries only in-frame clones and drops some. Of approximately 170,000 clones in the sample, less than 80% are singletons; the top ten hold more than 13%. Treatment denoted: oral pan-JAK inhibitor, 5-10 mg twice daily.

Here the sequenced sample was CD4+ T cells sorted from blood, taken at week 24, from a patient treated with tofacitinib. The sequence derives from a human donor with alopecia areata. V usage is TRBV7-9 and J usage is TRBJ2-6, with 12 bases aligning to TRBD1. The CDR3 coding sequence is TGTGCCAGCACTCGGTGGGGGACAGGGGGCACTGGGGCCAACGTCCTGACTTTC. Its protein product is CASTRWGTGGTGANVLTF.